This T cell receptor (beta chain) was identified in a study of cytomegalovirus exposure and HLA in healthy donors. General study points: There were several of the most significant clusters that appeared linked to common viral pathogens in a later analysis. In an earlier analysis, in some 600 donors, most V segments appeared productive either ~87% or ~30% of the time. Through in vitro validation, a few CMV-associated chains were shown to be specific for CMV antigens.

Unmatched junction bases numbered 8, after V lost 4 bases and J lost 4 bases. There are 15 residues in the CDR3. In germline, CDR1 is SGDLS, CDR2 YYNGEE. This clone was observed a single time. The target antigen is unknown. This PCR relied on a set of 60 Vbeta primers and 13 Jbeta primers. Study processing details: A later analysis tallied approximately 87 million unique TCR beta chains, around 11 million of them shared. Using immunoSEQ multiplex PCR, the repertoire was profiled, and TCRdb retains in-frame clones only, with some absent. That table gives V, J and clone size, and the DNA gave D and trimming. The data hold 160,000 or so clones, with roughly 76% observed a single time.

The sequence was obtained from a woman aged 45-65 years in good health and CMV-seronegative. Material for sequencing was PBMCs. The chain has TRBV9 and TRBJ1-3, with 7 bases matching TRBD1. The CDR3, as DNA: TGTGCCAGCAGCCTATTGCCAGGGGGAGGAAACACCATATATTTT. Protein sequence: CASSLLPGGGNTIYF.